This T cell receptor beta chain was recovered during a study of response to subunit inactivated influenza vaccine. Findings and limits, study-wide: Few additional T cells are recruited per seasonal influenza vaccination, authors suggested.

This CDR3 comprises 13 residues. Trimming cost V 6 bases and J 2 bases, with 14 bases left between them. Per the germline V gene, CDR1 is SQVTM and CDR2 is ANQGSEA. Worth noting for this clonotype: Its target is not known.

TCRdb re-derived calls from the RT-PCR reads in MiXCR, one entry per CDR3 protein. This table has hundreds of thousands of distinct CDR3 sequences, 15% to 20% appearing once. The chain is built from TRBV29-1 and TRBJ2-7, with D unclear. This sample comprised CD4+ T cells sorted from PBMCs, obtained around 25 months after vaccination. The sequence was obtained from a man aged 50 to 69 who received an inactivated influenza vaccine. CDR3 amino acids: CSVALGFTYEQYF. As DNA, the CDR3 is TGCAGCGTGGCACTGGGATTTACCTACGAGCAGTACTTC.